The following is a TCR beta chain sequence with its context. The source of the sample is a study of T cell changes during pregnancy in multiple sclerosis. V was pared by 7 bases and J by 4 bases, with 11 bases between. The CDR3 runs to 12 residues. Germline V gives CDR1 MNHNY, CDR2 SVGAGI (reference sequence). Measured with immunoSEQ multiplex PCR; TCRdb has only the in-frame clones, and not every one. This table holds roughly 100,000 clones, approximately 90% found once. The sequence was obtained from a female donor in good health, enrolled as a control in a pregnancy study. The specimen was peripheral blood, collected in the second trimester of pregnancy. The chain couples TRBV6-6 to TRBJ2-7, with D possibly matching TRBD1 (6 bases). CDR3 in amino acids: CASTLGGYEQYF. As DNA, the CDR3 is TGTGCCAGCACCCTAGGGGGTTACGAGCAGTACTTC.